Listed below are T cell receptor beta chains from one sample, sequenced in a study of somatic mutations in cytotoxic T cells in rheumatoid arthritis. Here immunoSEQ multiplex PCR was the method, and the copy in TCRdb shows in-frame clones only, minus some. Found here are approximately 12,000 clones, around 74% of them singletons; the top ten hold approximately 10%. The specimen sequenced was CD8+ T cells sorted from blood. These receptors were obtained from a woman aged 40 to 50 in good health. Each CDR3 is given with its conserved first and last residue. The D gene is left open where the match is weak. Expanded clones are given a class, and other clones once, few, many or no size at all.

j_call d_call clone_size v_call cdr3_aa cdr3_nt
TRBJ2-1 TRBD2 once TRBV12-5 CASGLVLASGEYNEQFF TGTGCTAGTGGTTTGGTACTCGCTAGCGGGGAGTACAATGAGCAGTTCTTC
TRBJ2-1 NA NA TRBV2 CASSLRRKGWVHRGEQFF TGTGCCAGCAGCCTAAGGCGAAAAGGATGGGTGCATCGGGGTGAGCAGTTCTTC
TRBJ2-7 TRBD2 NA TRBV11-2 CASSGWGGSYEQYF TGTGCCAGCAGCGGGTGGGGGGGTTCCTACGAGCAGTACTTC
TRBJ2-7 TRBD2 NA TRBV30 CAWSVLRLAGGEQYF TGTGCCTGGAGTGTACTAAGACTAGCGGGAGGCGAGCAGTACTTC
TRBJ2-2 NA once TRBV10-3 CATSGVNTGELFF TGTGCCACCAGTGGGGTGAACACCGGGGAGCTGTTTTTT
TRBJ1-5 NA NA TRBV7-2 CASSLFRDGYNQPQHF TGTGCCAGCAGCTTATTCCGGGACGGATACAATCAGCCCCAGCATTTT
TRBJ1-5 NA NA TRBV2 CASSPIHNTGIGPQHF TGTGCCAGCAGCCCCATTCATAATACAGGGATTGGGCCCCAGCATTTT
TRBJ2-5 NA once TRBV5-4 CASSLSQGTQYF TGTGCCAGCAGCTTGAGTCAAGGGACCCAGTACTTC
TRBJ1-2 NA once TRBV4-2 CASSQDKVHYGYTF TGTGCCAGCAGCCAAGATAAGGTTCACTATGGCTACACCTTC
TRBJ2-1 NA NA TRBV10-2 CASKGAVTLYNEQFF TGCGCCAGCAAAGGCGCCGTGACTTTGTACAATGAGCAGTTCTTC